One and the same sample provided the 20 T cell receptor beta chains below, sequenced in a study of vaccination and CD4 T cells after COVID-19. The treatment: approximately nine-day PBMC culture with coronavirus spike peptide pools or control peptides (ViraFEST assay). Researchers collected the unexposed donor's CD4+ T cells before the COVID-19 pandemic (2011-2018). The Oncomine TCR Beta short-read assay was applied to DNA of cultured CD4+ T cells. TCRdb analysed the PCR reads with MiXCR anew, one entry per CDR3 protein. The profile shows about 7,000 distinct CDR3 sequences, approximately 38% of them singletons. These TCRs' antigens remain unknown. Sample: CD4+ T cells from blood, cultured in vitro. These receptors all come from a human donor in good health.

This sequence joins TRBV20-1 and TRBJ1-1, with 8 bases that match TRBD1. The CDR3 is 13 amino acids. Germline V gene lookup returns CDR1 DFQATT and CDR2 SNEGSKA (reference sequence). The V gene end was trimmed by 6 bases and the J gene end by 4 bases; junction bases not matched to a gene: 7. CDR3: CSADPTGGTEAFF. As DNA, the CDR3 is TGCAGTGCCGATCCAACAGGGGGCACTGAAGCTTTCTTT.

The J gene is TRBJ2-3, the V gene TRBV7-9; the D is unclear. Germline values: CDR1 SEHNR, CDR2 FQNEAQ (reference sequence). V lost 1 base, J lost 4 bases, and 6 bases lay in between. There are 13 residues in the CDR3. CDR3 residues: CASSLVPPDTQYF. DNA of the CDR3: TGTGCCAGCAGCTTAGTCCCCCCAGATACGCAGTATTTT. Complete variable domain (other parts from reference TRBV7-9 and TRBJ2-3): DTGVSQNPRHKITKRGQNVTFRCDPISEHNRLYWYRQTLGQGPEFLTYFQNEAQLEKSRLLSDRFSAERPKGSFSTLEIQRTEQGDSAMYLCASSLVPPDTQYFGPGTRLTVL.

The gene calls are TRBV28 and TRBJ1-6; D may be TRBD1 (5 bases). CDR1 is MDHEN and CDR2 is SYDVKM in the germline V gene. Between the trimmed V and J ends, which lost 1 base and 1 base, there was a span of 14 bases. The CDR3 has 18 amino acids. CDR3 sequence reads: CASSLSRGFGSYNSPLHF. CDR3 DNA sequence: TGTGCCAGCAGTTTATCTCGGGGCTTTGGGTCCTATAATTCACCCCTCCACTTT.

This chain connects TRBV5-1 to TRBJ2-7; D is ambiguous. V was trimmed by 3 bases and J by 3 bases, leaving 13 bases between them. CDR3 length: 14 residues. Germline CDR1 and CDR2: SGHRS and YFSETQ. CDR3 amino acids: CASSYRTDGYEQYF. The CDR3, as DNA: TGCGCCAGCAGCTACCGGACGGATGGCTACGAGCAGTACTTC.

This clonotype has only a few counts. This chain links TRBV6-1 with TRBJ2-1; 16 nucleotides agree with TRBD2. Germline V gene sequence: CDR1 MNHNS, CDR2 SASEGT. The CDR3 consists of 14 residues. The J segment lost 11 bases and the V segment lost 10 bases, leaving 8 bases of the junction unmatched. For the CDR3, the DNA is TGTGCCATCACCGGGACTAGCGGGAGGGCCAAGCAGTTCTTC. Residues: CAITGTSGRAKQFF.

This clonotype was seen a few times. The V gene is TRBV20-1, the J gene TRBJ2-5, with 13 bases lining up with TRBD2. Per germline, CDR1 DFQATT and CDR2 SNEGSKA (reference sequence). This CDR3 has 16 amino acids. J lost 2 bases, V lost 4 bases, and 7 bases had no gene match. The CDR3 is CSATTGLAGPQETQYF. The CDR3, as DNA: TGCAGTGCTACCACGGGACTAGCGGGGCCGCAAGAGACCCAGTACTTC.

J is TRBJ2-1 and V is TRBV20-1; D uncertain. The CDR3 has 12 residues. The germline V gene has CDR1 DFQATT and CDR2 SNEGSKA (reference sequence). V was pared by 6 bases and J by 4 bases, with 10 bases between. The CDR3 loop is CSAPTPYNEQFF. The CDR3 region has the DNA TGCAGTGCACCGACTCCTTACAATGAGCAGTTCTTC.

This clonotype has a handful of counts. This chain links TRBV6-1 with TRBJ2-1; either TRBD1 or TRBD2 may supply D (7 bases each). The germline gives CDR1 MNHNS, CDR2 SASEGT. V lost 10 bases, J lost 7 bases, and 17 bases lay in between. The CDR3 has 13 amino acids. The CDR3 nucleotides read TGTGCCACAGGGGGGGGAACGGGTAATGAGCAGTTCTTC. It codes for CATGGGTGNEQFF.

The J gene is TRBJ1-6, the V gene TRBV2; D unresolved. Germline V gene lookup returns CDR1 SNHLY and CDR2 FYNNEI. This CDR3 is built from 21 residues. Trimming took 0 bases from V and 0 from J, leaving 21 bases between them. Here the CDR3 reads CASSEALKPLGLSSYNSPLHF. CDR3 sequence (DNA): TGTGCCAGCAGTGAAGCCCTAAAGCCCCTAGGCCTGAGCTCCTATAATTCACCCCTCCACTTT.

In its sample, this clonotype was seen a few times. In nucleotides, the CDR3 is TGTGCCAGCAGCTTAGCTGGCAGCGCCTCTGGAAACACCATATATTTT. Its protein product is CASSLAGSASGNTIYF. V and J are TRBV7-2 and TRBJ1-3; D is unclear. The V end was cut by 0 bases, the J end by 0 bases, with 9 bases between. The CDR3 sequence is 16 residues long. Germline V lookup: CDR1 SGHTA, CDR2 FQGNSA.

The chain recombines TRBV20-1 with TRBJ1-2, with no clear D. Germline CDR1 and CDR2: DFQATT and SNEGSKA (reference sequence). The CDR3 spans 13 residues. Trimming took off 3 bases at V and 3 bases at J, with 11 bases between the two ends. Here the CDR3 reads CSASINVDYGYTF. The CDR3 DNA sequence: TGCAGTGCTAGCATTAACGTCGACTATGGCTACACCTTC.

In its sample, this clonotype was seen a few times. V gene TRBV6-1 combines with J gene TRBJ1-3, with D possibly being TRBD1 (6 bases). Trimming stripped 5 bases from V and 0 bases from J, with 11 bases between. Germline V gene sequence: CDR1 MNHNS, CDR2 SASEGT. The CDR3 has 15 residues. The CDR3 protein is CASSPKQGSGNTIYF. The CDR3 region has the DNA TGTGCCAGCAGTCCTAAACAGGGCTCTGGAAACACCATATATTTT.

This chain uses TRBV12-3 or TRBV12-4 with TRBJ1-6; the D gene is possibly TRBD1 (5 bases). The CDR3 covers 15 residues. Trimming left V 5 bases short and J 10 bases short, with 18 bases between. CDR3 bases: TGTGCCAGCAGTGCCTCAGGGAGTGGGTACTCACCCCTCCACTTT. It yields the protein CASSASGSGYSPLHF.

The sample holds one count of this clonotype. The chain couples TRBV5-1 to TRBJ1-6; 8 positions match TRBD1. Germline trimming cut 1 base from V and 11 bases from J; bases unmatched to any gene: 8. The V gene's germline CDR1 is SGHRS and CDR2 YFSETQ. The CDR3 covers 15 residues. The CDR3 spells CASSLPRQGPTPLHF. The CDR3 DNA is TGCGCCAGCAGCTTGCCCAGACAGGGGCCTACACCCCTCCACTTT.

V gene TRBV10-3 combines with J gene TRBJ2-3; possibly TRBD1 for D (5 bases). With 2 bases removed from V and 5 bases from J, the gap between germline ends came to 14 bases. The length of the CDR3 is 15 residues. Germline assignment: CDR1 ENHRY and CDR2 SYGVKD. CDR3: CAISETGTDGDTQYF. CDR3 DNA: TGTGCCATCAGTGAGACAGGAACCGACGGAGATACGCAGTATTTT.

The V and J genes are TRBV5-1 and TRBJ2-7, with 9 bases that match TRBD1. CDR1 is SGHRS, CDR2 YFSETQ, per germline. The CDR3 is 16 residues long. Trimming removed 3 bases from V and 2 bases from J; junction bases left unmatched: 9. In nucleotides, the CDR3 is TGCGCCAGCAGCTCGGGACAGGGTGCACGACCCTACGAGCAGTACTTC. This translates into CASSSGQGARPYEQYF.

The rearrangement joins TRBV12-3 or TRBV12-4 to TRBJ2-2, with TRBD1 identical over 8 bases. J gave up 6 bases and V 2 bases, and 5 bases lay outside the gene matches. The CDR3 runs to 15 residues. In DNA, the CDR3 is TGTGCCAGCAGTTTATTACAGGGGGTCTCCGGGGAGCTGTTTTTT. It encodes CASSLLQGVSGELFF.

Only one count was recorded for this clonotype. The chain employs TRBV19 and TRBJ1-3; D is unresolved. The V gene's germline CDR1 is LNHDA and CDR2 SQIVND (reference sequence). The CDR3 is made up of 16 amino acids. Trimming took off 3 bases at V and 3 bases at J, with 15 bases between the two ends. The CDR3 is CASSIGSVPSGNTIYF. In DNA form, the CDR3 reads TGTGCCAGTAGTATTGGCAGCGTACCGAGTGGAAACACCATATATTTT.

The chain uses TRBV12-3 or TRBV12-4 and TRBJ1-1, with D maybe TRBD1 (6 bases). V was shortened by 0 bases and J by 3 bases, with 14 bases between the two germline ends. The CDR3 length is 16 residues. CDR3 in DNA: TGTGCCAGCAGTTTAGCGAGGGGGGGGGCGCACACTGAAGCTTTCTTT. This sequence encodes CASSLARGGAHTEAFF.

This clonotype came up a few times. The chain couples TRBV7-2 to TRBJ2-3; D possibly corresponds to TRBD2 (5 bases). The V end lost 0 bases, the J end lost 0 bases, and 7 bases lay between the germline ends. Germline CDR1 is SGHTA and CDR2 is FQGNSA. The CDR3 covers 15 residues. CDR3 region: CASSLAGRSTDTQYF. In nucleotides, the CDR3 is TGTGCCAGCAGCTTAGCGGGGAGAAGCACAGATACGCAGTATTTT.